The following is a T cell receptor (beta chain) sequence with its context. Seattle cases were enrolled at active infection and followed longitudinally. The sample originates from a study of blood T cell repertoires in COVID-19. Looking at the study overall: Researchers got acute and convalescent COVID-19 samples from the United States, Italy and Spain. T cells, B-cell-depleted T cells, or PBMCs supplied cDNA or gDNA.

CDR3 length: 20 residues. Losses at the gene ends were 2 bases for V and 1 base for J; bases not matched to a gene: 16. The germline V gene encodes CDR1 MGHRA and CDR2 YSYEKL. Per the authors' pipeline: By means of reference gene primer amplification, nucleated cell counts were estimated. Clones were read by immunoSEQ multiplex PCR, and TCRdb kept only the in-frame ones, dropping some. V and J calls and clone size are those listed in that table; D and trimming were worked out from the DNA. The sample holds around 120,000 clones, roughly 90% seen once. The V and J genes are TRBV4-1 and TRBJ2-4; 8 bases align to TRBD2. This receptor was obtained from a man aged 55 to 69 with COVID-19, enrolled during active disease. Sequenced: peripheral blood. The CDR3, as DNA: TGCGCCAGCAGCCAACCAAGGACTAGCATCCCCGGCAGGGCCAAAAACATTCAGTACTTC. As protein: CASSQPRTSIPGRAKNIQYF.